Listed below are T cell receptor beta chains from one sample, sequenced in a study of early T cells in non-severe SARS-CoV-2 infection. Each CDR3 protein is one row after TCRdb ran MiXCR on the 5' RACE reads. The sample yields approximately 46,000 distinct CDR3 sequences, over 5% seen once. Source material: whole blood. Receptors were obtained from an adult who was a healthcare worker with PCR-confirmed SARS-CoV-2 infection or an uninfected control (not recorded which). Both conserved end residues are part of each CDR3. Fields, in order: J gene, D gene, V gene, clone size, CDR3 protein, CDR3 DNA. A D gene is named only where the DNA matches it firmly. Not all rows give a size; the values are once, few, many and, for expanded clones, a class.

j_call: TRBJ1-6
d_call: TRBD1
v_call: TRBV20-1
clone_size: few
cdr3_aa: CSPREGGQYNSPLHF
cdr3_nt: TGCAGTCCGCGGGAAGGGGGCCAATATAATTCACCCCTCCACTTT

j_call: TRBJ2-1
d_call: TRBD1
v_call: TRBV6-5
clone_size: many
cdr3_aa: CASSKTGEPHNEQFF
cdr3_nt: TGTGCCAGCAGTAAGACAGGGGAGCCTCACAATGAGCAGTTCTTC

j_call: TRBJ2-2
d_call: TRBD2
v_call: TRBV7-9
clone_size: few
cdr3_aa: CASSPGGTGELFF
cdr3_nt: TGTGCCAGCAGCCCGGGGGGCACCGGGGAGCTGTTTTTT

j_call: TRBJ1-4
d_call: -
v_call: TRBV29-1
clone_size: many
cdr3_aa: CSVSGLATNEKLFF
cdr3_nt: TGCAGCGTGTCGGGACTTGCAACTAATGAAAAACTGTTTTTT

j_call: TRBJ2-6
d_call: TRBD2
v_call: TRBV11-2
clone_size: -
cdr3_aa: CASSLSSGGTSGANVLTF
cdr3_nt: TGTGCCAGCAGCTTAAGTAGCGGGGGTACGTCTGGGGCCAACGTCCTGACTTTC

j_call: TRBJ1-2
d_call: -
v_call: TRBV7-2
clone_size: many
cdr3_aa: CASGDIANYGYTF
cdr3_nt: TGTGCCAGCGGGGACATTGCTAACTATGGCTACACCTTC

j_call: TRBJ2-2
d_call: -
v_call: TRBV3-1
clone_size: many
cdr3_aa: CASSQVRGPNTGELFF
cdr3_nt: TGTGCCAGCAGCCAAGTGCGGGGACCTAACACCGGGGAGCTGTTTTTT

j_call: TRBJ2-5
d_call: -
v_call: TRBV19
clone_size: few
cdr3_aa: CASRQAGDAQYF
cdr3_nt: TGTGCCAGCAGACAGGCGGGTGACGCCCAGTACTTC

j_call: TRBJ2-2
d_call: -
v_call: TRBV7-2
clone_size: -
cdr3_aa: CASSSQATGELFF
cdr3_nt: TGTGCCAGCAGCTCACAGGCCACCGGGGAGCTGTTTTTT

j_call: TRBJ2-3
d_call: -
v_call: TRBV10-3
clone_size: many
cdr3_aa: CANNRDNSTDTQYF
cdr3_nt: TGTGCCAACAATCGGGACAACAGCACAGATACGCAGTATTTT

j_call: TRBJ2-6
d_call: -
v_call: TRBV7-6
clone_size: many
cdr3_aa: CASSPPVANVLTF
cdr3_nt: TGTGCCAGCAGCCCCCCCGTGGCCAACGTCCTGACTTTC

j_call: TRBJ2-1
d_call: TRBD2
v_call: TRBV28
clone_size: -
cdr3_aa: CASSSQRGDYNEQFF
cdr3_nt: TGTGCCAGCAGTTCACAGCGGGGGGACTACAATGAGCAGTTCTTC

j_call: TRBJ1-1
d_call: -
v_call: TRBV7-9
clone_size: -
cdr3_aa: CASSLRAGDPRTEAFF
cdr3_nt: TGTGCCAGCAGCCTCCGGGCCGGGGATCCTCGGACTGAAGCTTTCTTT

j_call: TRBJ1-4
d_call: -
v_call: TRBV28
clone_size: -
cdr3_aa: CASSLAGANEKLFF
cdr3_nt: TGTGCCAGCAGTTTAGCTGGTGCTAATGAAAAACTGTTTTTT

j_call: TRBJ2-7
d_call: -
v_call: TRBV29-1
clone_size: -
cdr3_aa: CSVEWLDHEQYF
cdr3_nt: TGCAGCGTTGAATGGCTCGACCACGAGCAGTACTTC

j_call: TRBJ2-3
d_call: TRBD2
v_call: TRBV12-3/TRBV12-4
clone_size: many
cdr3_aa: CASSLIAGARTDTQYF
cdr3_nt: TGTGCCAGCAGTTTAATAGCGGGGGCCAGGACAGATACGCAGTATTTT

j_call: TRBJ2-1
d_call: -
v_call: TRBV20-1
clone_size: -
cdr3_aa: CSARGTLHEQFF
cdr3_nt: TGCAGTGCTAGGGGGACACTTCATGAGCAGTTCTTC

j_call: TRBJ2-1
d_call: TRBD1
v_call: TRBV24-1
clone_size: many
cdr3_aa: CATSDPGQGKNYNEQFF
cdr3_nt: TGTGCCACCAGTGACCCTGGACAGGGGAAGAATTACAATGAGCAGTTCTTC

j_call: TRBJ2-2
d_call: -
v_call: TRBV11-2
clone_size: few
cdr3_aa: CASSLDAGNTGELFF
cdr3_nt: TGTGCCAGCAGCTTAGACGCAGGGAACACCGGGGAGCTGTTTTTT

j_call: TRBJ1-2
d_call: TRBD1
v_call: TRBV2
clone_size: -
cdr3_aa: CASTDRRFWTF
cdr3_nt: TGTGCCAGCACGGACAGGCGATTTTGGACCTTC

j_call: TRBJ1-1
d_call: -
v_call: TRBV3-1
clone_size: -
cdr3_aa: CASSQISATVGMNTEAFF
cdr3_nt: TGTGCCAGCAGCCAAATAAGCGCCACCGTGGGCATGAACACTGAAGCTTTCTTT

j_call: TRBJ2-1
d_call: -
v_call: TRBV7-8
clone_size: -
cdr3_aa: CASSLRGATYNEQFF
cdr3_nt: TGTGCCAGCAGCTTAAGGGGGGCCACCTACAATGAGCAGTTCTTC

j_call: TRBJ2-3
d_call: -
v_call: TRBV5-1
clone_size: -
cdr3_aa: CASSLGAGPDTQYF
cdr3_nt: TGCGCCAGCAGCTTGGGGGCAGGGCCAGATACGCAGTATTTT

j_call: TRBJ2-3
d_call: TRBD2
v_call: TRBV5-5
clone_size: many
cdr3_aa: CASSFTSVADTQYF
cdr3_nt: TGTGCCAGCAGCTTTACTAGCGTGGCAGATACGCAGTATTTT

j_call: TRBJ2-2
d_call: -
v_call: TRBV12-3/TRBV12-4
clone_size: many
cdr3_aa: CASSLRAGAGELFF
cdr3_nt: TGTGCCAGCAGTTTACGGGCAGGGGCAGGGGAGCTGTTTTTT

j_call: TRBJ2-5
d_call: TRBD2
v_call: TRBV24-1
clone_size: few
cdr3_aa: CATSRGGSETQYF
cdr3_nt: TGTGCCACCAGTCGGGGGGGCTCGGAGACCCAGTACTTC

j_call: TRBJ2-1
d_call: TRBD1
v_call: TRBV20-1
clone_size: many
cdr3_aa: CSAGGQGRGNEQFF
cdr3_nt: TGCAGTGCTGGAGGACAGGGGAGGGGCAATGAGCAGTTCTTC

j_call: TRBJ2-7
d_call: -
v_call: TRBV5-1
clone_size: many
cdr3_aa: CASSSGTGGYEQYF
cdr3_nt: TGCGCCAGCAGCTCGGGGACCGGGGGCTACGAGCAGTACTTC

j_call: TRBJ1-5
d_call: -
v_call: TRBV20-1
clone_size: many
cdr3_aa: CSARRGRADQPQHF
cdr3_nt: TGCAGTGCTAGGAGAGGCAGGGCCGATCAGCCCCAGCATTTT

j_call: TRBJ2-5
d_call: TRBD1
v_call: TRBV28
clone_size: -
cdr3_aa: CASSPGTGRQETQYF
cdr3_nt: TGTGCCAGCAGTCCCGGGACAGGGAGACAAGAGACCCAGTACTTC

j_call: TRBJ2-1
d_call: TRBD1
v_call: TRBV15
clone_size: few
cdr3_aa: CATSDRVSNEQFF
cdr3_nt: TGTGCCACCAGCGACAGGGTTAGCAATGAGCAGTTCTTC

j_call: TRBJ2-5
d_call: -
v_call: TRBV5-5
clone_size: many
cdr3_aa: CASSSRWGSRETQYF
cdr3_nt: TGTGCCAGCAGTTCCCGGTGGGGATCTAGGGAGACCCAGTACTTC

j_call: TRBJ1-5
d_call: -
v_call: TRBV19
clone_size: many
cdr3_aa: CASSISGESQPQHF
cdr3_nt: TGTGCCAGTAGTATTTCAGGGGAGAGCCAGCCCCAGCATTTT

j_call: TRBJ1-1
d_call: -
v_call: TRBV28
clone_size: many
cdr3_aa: CASSLSHTLMNTEAFF
cdr3_nt: TGTGCCAGCAGTTTAAGTCACACCCTCATGAACACTGAAGCTTTCTTT

j_call: TRBJ2-5
d_call: -
v_call: TRBV29-1
clone_size: many
cdr3_aa: CSVSTAQETQYF
cdr3_nt: TGCAGCGTTTCGACTGCACAAGAGACCCAGTACTTC

j_call: TRBJ1-2
d_call: -
v_call: TRBV5-4
clone_size: many
cdr3_aa: CASSLAGTPYGYTF
cdr3_nt: TGTGCCAGCAGCTTGGCCGGGACACCCTATGGCTACACCTTC

j_call: TRBJ1-5
d_call: -
v_call: TRBV20-1
clone_size: many
cdr3_aa: CSARAGNQPQHF
cdr3_nt: TGCAGTGCTAGGGCCGGCAATCAGCCCCAGCATTTT

j_call: TRBJ2-1
d_call: -
v_call: TRBV20-1
clone_size: many
cdr3_aa: CSALENEQFF
cdr3_nt: TGCAGTGCCCTCGAGAATGAGCAGTTCTTC

j_call: TRBJ1-6
d_call: TRBD1
v_call: TRBV7-9
clone_size: -
cdr3_aa: CASSRTGDNSPLHF
cdr3_nt: TGTGCCAGCAGTCGGACAGGGGATAATTCACCCCTCCACTTT

j_call: TRBJ2-7
d_call: -
v_call: TRBV6-5
clone_size: -
cdr3_aa: CASRDGGGASYEQYF
cdr3_nt: TGTGCCAGCAGAGACGGAGGGGGCGCCTCCTACGAGCAGTACTTC

j_call: TRBJ2-1
d_call: -
v_call: TRBV10-3
clone_size: -
cdr3_aa: CAGPGYEQFF
cdr3_nt: TGTGCCGGCCCCGGCTATGAGCAGTTCTTC

j_call: TRBJ1-2
d_call: -
v_call: TRBV7-2
clone_size: few
cdr3_aa: CASSLVGSQAGNYGYTF
cdr3_nt: TGTGCCAGCAGCTTAGTAGGCTCCCAGGCAGGGAACTATGGCTACACCTTC

j_call: TRBJ1-2
d_call: -
v_call: TRBV11-2
clone_size: few
cdr3_aa: CASSRGLVYGYTF
cdr3_nt: TGTGCCAGCAGCCGAGGGTTGGTGTATGGCTACACCTTC

j_call: TRBJ2-3
d_call: -
v_call: TRBV13
clone_size: -
cdr3_aa: CASSLGGAGADTQYF
cdr3_nt: TGTGCCAGCAGCTTAGGGGGGGCTGGGGCAGATACGCAGTATTTT

j_call: TRBJ2-5
d_call: TRBD2
v_call: TRBV20-1
clone_size: many
cdr3_aa: CSARVLGLAPETQYF
cdr3_nt: TGCAGTGCTAGAGTTCTGGGACTAGCCCCAGAGACCCAGTACTTC

j_call: TRBJ1-6
d_call: -
v_call: TRBV7-8
clone_size: many
cdr3_aa: CASSLGMQSNSPLHF
cdr3_nt: TGTGCCAGCAGCTTAGGGATGCAGAGCAATTCACCCCTCCACTTT

j_call: TRBJ2-2
d_call: TRBD1
v_call: TRBV6-5
clone_size: few
cdr3_aa: CASTPMRGRVGELFF
cdr3_nt: TGTGCCAGCACCCCTATGAGGGGGCGGGTCGGGGAGCTGTTTTTT

j_call: TRBJ2-3
d_call: TRBD2
v_call: TRBV7-2
clone_size: many
cdr3_aa: CASSFSGGASDTQYF
cdr3_nt: TGTGCCAGCAGCTTTAGCGGGGGGGCCTCAGATACGCAGTATTTT

j_call: TRBJ1-2
d_call: -
v_call: TRBV7-9
clone_size: many
cdr3_aa: CASSLNGPGYTF
cdr3_nt: TGTGCCAGCAGCTTAAACGGTCCCGGCTACACCTTC

j_call: TRBJ2-1
d_call: TRBD2
v_call: TRBV29-1
clone_size: -
cdr3_aa: CSVGSPLAGRLFNEQFF
cdr3_nt: TGCAGCGTTGGGTCCCCTCTAGCGGGTAGACTTTTCAATGAGCAGTTCTTC

j_call: TRBJ2-6
d_call: TRBD2
v_call: TRBV3-1
clone_size: few
cdr3_aa: CASSRLAGASGANVLTF
cdr3_nt: TGTGCCAGCAGCAGACTAGCGGGGGCCTCTGGGGCCAACGTCCTGACTTTC

j_call: TRBJ2-3
d_call: -
v_call: TRBV7-9
clone_size: many
cdr3_aa: CASSQKGPDTQYF
cdr3_nt: TGTGCCAGCAGCCAAAAGGGTCCAGATACGCAGTATTTT